The present entry profiles one TCR beta chain with its context. The data stem from a study of blood T cells in healthy people across ages. PCR was performed a second time for about 7 to 11 cycles using a sample-barcoded 5' primer and a J-beta primer mix. TCRdb analysed the 5' RACE reads with MiXCR anew, one entry per CDR3 protein. This repertoire shows 1.5 million to 2 million distinct CDR3 sequences, roughly 27% found once; its top ten account for 7.7%. Trimming removed 5 bases from V and 11 bases from J; junction bases left unmatched: 13. The CDR3 is 15 residues long. The sequence came from a woman aged 25-40 years in good health. Input material: blood. The gene calls are TRBV12-3 or TRBV12-4 and TRBJ1-1; 11 bases are shared with TRBD1. The CDR3 is CASSPSGTGGIWAFF. The CDR3 DNA follows: TGTGCCAGCAGTCCCTCCGGGACAGGGGGGATTTGGGCTTTCTTT.